Following are 5 T cell receptor beta chains from one sample sequenced in a study of shared clonotypes between healthy human individuals. Measured with immunoSEQ multiplex PCR; TCRdb has only the in-frame clones, and not every one. The sample shows about 1.1 million clones, 70% to 85% of them seen only once. Sequencing was done on a sample of memory CD4+ T cells from PBMCs. Subset meaning: CD45RA-negative fraction. Receptor source: a man between 18 and 29 years old in good health. Some clones in this sample may be carry-over from other donors' samples.

V gene TRBV5-1 combines with J gene TRBJ2-6; no clear D gene. Trimming shortened V by 0 bases and J by 3 bases, and 10 bases separated the two germline ends. The CDR3 runs to 16 residues. Germline CDR1 is SGHRS and CDR2 is YFSETQ. The CDR3 reads CASSLARVGGANVLTF. The CDR3 coding sequence is TGCGCCAGCAGCTTGGCTCGAGTGGGTGGGGCCAACGTCCTGACTTTC. The complete variable domain, with remaining parts taken from reference TRBV5-1 and TRBJ2-6, reads KAGVTQTPRYLIKTRGQQVTLSCSPISGHRSVSWYQQTPGQGLQFLFEYFSETQRNKGNFPGRFSGRQFSNSRSEMNVSTLELGDSALYLCASSLARVGGANVLTFGAGSRLTVL.

This chain joins TRBV1 and TRBJ2-1; no check of the table's D call, TRBD2, against the DNA was made. TRBV1 is an annotated pseudogene. The CDR3 is 18 residues long. The CDR3 nucleotides read TGCACCAGCAGCCAAGGGGGACTAGCGGGCACTGAGGGCAATGAGCAGTTCTTC. Translating it yields CTSSQGGLAGTEGNEQFF.

This chain links TRBV19 with TRBJ1-5, with TRBD1 identical over 10 bases. V was clipped by 5 bases and J by 7 bases; unmatched bases: 5. CDR1 and CDR2 (germline): LNHDA, SQIVND (reference sequence). This CDR3 has 14 amino acids. The CDR3 region has the DNA TGTGCCAGTAGTTCCGGACAGGGGGGCCAGCCCCAGCATTTT. Protein: CASSSGQGGQPQHF.

This chain uses TRBV27 with TRBJ1-2; 12 bases align to TRBD1. The CDR3 is 16 residues long. The V gene end was trimmed by 8 bases and the J gene end by 0 bases; junction bases not matched to a gene: 7. Germline assignment: CDR1 MNHEY and CDR2 SMNVEV (reference sequence). The DNA of the CDR3 is TGTGCCAGCCGGACCGGGACAGGGGGCCCTAACTATGGCTACACCTTC. It yields the protein CASRTGTGGPNYGYTF.

The chain employs TRBV5-1 and TRBJ2-3; D is perhaps TRBD1 (6 bases). Germline values: CDR1 SGHRS, CDR2 YFSETQ. V was cut by 0 bases and J by 0 bases, with 11 bases left in between. The CDR3 has 16 residues. CDR3 sequence reads: CASSLVGQLSTDTQYF. CDR3 bases: TGCGCCAGCAGCTTGGTCGGACAGCTTAGCACAGATACGCAGTATTTT.